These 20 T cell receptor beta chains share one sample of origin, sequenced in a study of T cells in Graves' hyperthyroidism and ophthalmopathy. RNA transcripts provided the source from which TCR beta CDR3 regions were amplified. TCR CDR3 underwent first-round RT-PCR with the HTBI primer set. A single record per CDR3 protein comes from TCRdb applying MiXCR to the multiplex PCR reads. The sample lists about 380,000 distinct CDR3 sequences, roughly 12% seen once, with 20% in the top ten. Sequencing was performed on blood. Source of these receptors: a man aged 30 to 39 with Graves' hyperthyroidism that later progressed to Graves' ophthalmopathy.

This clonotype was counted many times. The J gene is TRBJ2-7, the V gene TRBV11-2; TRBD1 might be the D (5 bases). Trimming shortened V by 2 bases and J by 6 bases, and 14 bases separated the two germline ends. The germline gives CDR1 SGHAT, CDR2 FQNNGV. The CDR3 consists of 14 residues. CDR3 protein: CASSLFRGSGEQYF. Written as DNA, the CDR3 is TGTGCCAGCAGCTTATTTAGGGGTAGTGGCGAGCAGTACTTC.

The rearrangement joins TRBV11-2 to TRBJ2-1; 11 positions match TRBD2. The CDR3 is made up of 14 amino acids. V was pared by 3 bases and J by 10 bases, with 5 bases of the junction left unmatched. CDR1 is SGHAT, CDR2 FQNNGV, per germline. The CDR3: CASSFSSGGREQFF. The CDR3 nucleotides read TGTGCCAGCAGCTTCTCTAGCGGGGGGCGGGAGCAGTTCTTC.

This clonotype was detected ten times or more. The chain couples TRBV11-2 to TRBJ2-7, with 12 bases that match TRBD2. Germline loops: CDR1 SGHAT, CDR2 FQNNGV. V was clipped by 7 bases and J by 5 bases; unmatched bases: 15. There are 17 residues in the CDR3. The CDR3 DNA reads TGTGCCAGCACCCCGAGCCTACTAGCGGGGGGTTCCCACGAGCAGTACTTC. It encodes CASTPSLLAGGSHEQYF.

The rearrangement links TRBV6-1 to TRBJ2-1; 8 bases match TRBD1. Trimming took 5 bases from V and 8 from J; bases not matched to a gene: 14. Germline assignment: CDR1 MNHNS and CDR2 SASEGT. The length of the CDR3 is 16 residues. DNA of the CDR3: TGTGCCAGCAGTCCTTCCCGGACAGGGCCCCTCGATGAGCAGTTCTTC. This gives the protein CASSPSRTGPLDEQFF.

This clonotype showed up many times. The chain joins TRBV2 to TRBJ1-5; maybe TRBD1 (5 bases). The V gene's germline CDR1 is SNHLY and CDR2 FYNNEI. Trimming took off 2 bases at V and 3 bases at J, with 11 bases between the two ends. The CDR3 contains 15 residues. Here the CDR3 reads CASSEQSGPNQPQHF. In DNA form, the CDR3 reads TGTGCCAGCAGTGAACAGTCGGGGCCCAATCAGCCCCAGCATTTT.

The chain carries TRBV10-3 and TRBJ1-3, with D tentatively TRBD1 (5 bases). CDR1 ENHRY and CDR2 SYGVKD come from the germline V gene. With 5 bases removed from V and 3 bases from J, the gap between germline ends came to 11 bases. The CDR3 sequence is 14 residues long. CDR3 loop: CAISSGQGGNTIYF. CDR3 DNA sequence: TGTGCCATCAGTTCAGGGCAAGGTGGAAACACCATATATTTT.

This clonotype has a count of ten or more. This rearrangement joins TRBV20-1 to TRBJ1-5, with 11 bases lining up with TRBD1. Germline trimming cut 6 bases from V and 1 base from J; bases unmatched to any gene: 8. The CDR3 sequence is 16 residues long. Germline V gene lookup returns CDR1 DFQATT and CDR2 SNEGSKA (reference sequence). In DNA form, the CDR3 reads TGCAGTGCCCGGACAGGGGGCGCGGCAAGCAATCAGCCCCAGCATTTT. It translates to CSARTGGAASNQPQHF.

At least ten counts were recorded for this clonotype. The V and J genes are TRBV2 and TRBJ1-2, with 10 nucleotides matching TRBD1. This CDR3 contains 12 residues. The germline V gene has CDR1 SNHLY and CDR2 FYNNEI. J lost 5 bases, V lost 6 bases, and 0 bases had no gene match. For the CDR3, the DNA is TGTGCCAGCAGGGGACAGGGGTATGGCTACACCTTC. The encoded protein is CASRGQGYGYTF.

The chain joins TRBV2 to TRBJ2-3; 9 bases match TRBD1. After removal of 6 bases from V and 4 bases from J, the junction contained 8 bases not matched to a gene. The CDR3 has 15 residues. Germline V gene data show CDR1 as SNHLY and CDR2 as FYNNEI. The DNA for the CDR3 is TGTGCCAGCAGCCCCCGGGACAGGGCCGCAGATACGCAGTATTTT. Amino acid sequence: CASSPRDRAADTQYF.

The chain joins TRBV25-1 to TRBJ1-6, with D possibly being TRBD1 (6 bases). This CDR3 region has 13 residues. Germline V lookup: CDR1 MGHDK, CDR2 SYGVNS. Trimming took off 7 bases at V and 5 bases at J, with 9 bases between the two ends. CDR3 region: CASKGQHNSPLHF. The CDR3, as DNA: TGTGCCAGCAAAGGACAGCATAATTCACCCCTCCACTTT.

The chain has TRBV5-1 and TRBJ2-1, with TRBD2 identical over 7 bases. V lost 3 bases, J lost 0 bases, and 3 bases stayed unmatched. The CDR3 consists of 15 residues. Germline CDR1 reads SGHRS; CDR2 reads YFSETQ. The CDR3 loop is CASSSSSGSYNEQFF. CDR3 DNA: TGCGCCAGCAGCTCCTCTAGCGGCTCCTACAATGAGCAGTTCTTC.

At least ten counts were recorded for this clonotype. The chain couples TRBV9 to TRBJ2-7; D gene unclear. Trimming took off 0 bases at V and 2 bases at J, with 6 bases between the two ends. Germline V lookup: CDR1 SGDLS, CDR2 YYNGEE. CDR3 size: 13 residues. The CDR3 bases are TGTGCCAGCAGCGTAGTCAAGGCCTACGAGCAGTACTTC. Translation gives CASSVVKAYEQYF.

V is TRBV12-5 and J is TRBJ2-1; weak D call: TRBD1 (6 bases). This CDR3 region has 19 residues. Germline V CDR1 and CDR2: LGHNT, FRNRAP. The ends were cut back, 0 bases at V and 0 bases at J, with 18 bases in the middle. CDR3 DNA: TGTGCTAGTGGTTTGGTAAGGCCCAGGGGCTCGAGCTCCTACAATGAGCAGTTCTTC. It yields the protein CASGLVRPRGSSSYNEQFF.

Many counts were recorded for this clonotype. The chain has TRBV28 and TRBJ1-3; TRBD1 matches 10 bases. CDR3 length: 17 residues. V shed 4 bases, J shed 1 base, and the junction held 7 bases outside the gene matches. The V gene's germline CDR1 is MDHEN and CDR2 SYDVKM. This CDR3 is CASSSLGTGVSGNTIYF. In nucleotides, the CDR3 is TGTGCCAGCAGTTCGCTTGGGACAGGGGTTTCTGGAAACACCATATATTTT.

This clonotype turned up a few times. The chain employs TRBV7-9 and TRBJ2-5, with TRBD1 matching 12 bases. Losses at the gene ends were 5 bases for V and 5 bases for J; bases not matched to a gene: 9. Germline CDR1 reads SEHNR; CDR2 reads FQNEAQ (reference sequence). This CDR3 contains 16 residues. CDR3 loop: CASSLTGTGGQETQYF. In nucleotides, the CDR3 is TGTGCCAGCAGCCTAACGGGGACAGGGGGCCAGGAGACCCAGTACTTC.

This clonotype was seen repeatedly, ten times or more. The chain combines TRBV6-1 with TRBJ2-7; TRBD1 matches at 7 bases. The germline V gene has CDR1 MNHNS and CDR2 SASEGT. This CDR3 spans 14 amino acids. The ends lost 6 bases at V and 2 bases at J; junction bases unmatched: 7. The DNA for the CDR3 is TGTGCCAGCAGCGAGACAGGGAAACCCTACGAGCAGTACTTC. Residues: CASSETGKPYEQYF.

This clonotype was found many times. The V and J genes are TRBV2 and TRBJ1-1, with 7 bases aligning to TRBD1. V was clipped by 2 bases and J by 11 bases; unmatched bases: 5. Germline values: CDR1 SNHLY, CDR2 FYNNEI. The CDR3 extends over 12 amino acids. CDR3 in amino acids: CASSERGLNAFF. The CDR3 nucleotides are TGTGCCAGCAGTGAAAGGGGGCTGAATGCTTTCTTT.

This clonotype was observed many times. CDR3 sequence: CASSPFEYLNTEAFF. CDR3 DNA: TGTGCCAGCAGTCCCTTTGAGTATTTGAACACTGAAGCTTTCTTT. V is TRBV28 and J is TRBJ1-1; D is unresolved. The ends were cut back, 5 bases at V and 0 bases at J, with 13 bases in the middle. Germline CDR1 MDHEN, CDR2 SYDVKM. CDR3 length equals 15 residues.

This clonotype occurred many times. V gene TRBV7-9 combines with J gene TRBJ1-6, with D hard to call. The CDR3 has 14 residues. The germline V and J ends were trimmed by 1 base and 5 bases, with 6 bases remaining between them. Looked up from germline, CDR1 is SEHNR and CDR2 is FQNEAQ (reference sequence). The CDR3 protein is CASSLGQNNSPLHF. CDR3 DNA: TGTGCCAGCAGCTTAGGGCAGAATAATTCACCCCTCCACTTT.

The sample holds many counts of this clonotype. The DNA of the CDR3 is TGTGCCAGCAGCTCACCGGGACAGGGGAGCACTGAAGCTTTCTTT. It encodes CASSSPGQGSTEAFF. The V and J genes are TRBV7-9 and TRBJ1-1, with 10 nucleotides matching TRBD1. This CDR3 is 15 amino acids long. The germline V gene encodes CDR1 SEHNR and CDR2 FQNEAQ (reference sequence). With V trimmed by 4 bases and J by 4 bases, 6 bases remained unmatched.